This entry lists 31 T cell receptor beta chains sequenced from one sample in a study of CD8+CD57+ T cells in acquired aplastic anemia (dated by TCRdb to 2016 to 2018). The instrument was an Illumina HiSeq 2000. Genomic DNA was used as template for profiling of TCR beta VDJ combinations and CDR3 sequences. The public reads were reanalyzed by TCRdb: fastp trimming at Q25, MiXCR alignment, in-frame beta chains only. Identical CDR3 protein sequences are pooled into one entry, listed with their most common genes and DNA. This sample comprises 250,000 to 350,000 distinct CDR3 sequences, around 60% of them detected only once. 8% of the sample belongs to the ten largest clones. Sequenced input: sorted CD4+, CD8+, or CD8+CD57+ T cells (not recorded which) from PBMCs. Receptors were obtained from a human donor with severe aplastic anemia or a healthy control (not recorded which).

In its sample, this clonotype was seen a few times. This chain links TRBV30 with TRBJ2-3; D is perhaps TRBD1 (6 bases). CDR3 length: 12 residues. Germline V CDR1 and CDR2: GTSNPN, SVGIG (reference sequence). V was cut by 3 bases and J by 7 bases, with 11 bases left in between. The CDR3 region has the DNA TGTGCCTGGAGCTACAGGGCCCATACGCAGTATTTT. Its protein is CAWSYRAHTQYF. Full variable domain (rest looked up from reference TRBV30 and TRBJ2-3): SQTIHQWPATLVQPVGSPLSLECTVEGTSNPNLYWYRQAAGRGLQLLFYSVGIGQISSEVPQNLSASRPQDRQFILSSKKLLLSDSGFYLCAWSYRAHTQYFGPGTRLTVL.

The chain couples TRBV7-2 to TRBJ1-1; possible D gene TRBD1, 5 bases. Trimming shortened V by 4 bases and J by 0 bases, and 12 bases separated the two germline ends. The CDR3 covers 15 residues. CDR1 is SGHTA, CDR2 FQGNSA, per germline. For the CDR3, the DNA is TGTGCCAGCAGCTCAGCGCACAGGTTGAACACTGAAGCTTTCTTT. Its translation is CASSSAHRLNTEAFF.

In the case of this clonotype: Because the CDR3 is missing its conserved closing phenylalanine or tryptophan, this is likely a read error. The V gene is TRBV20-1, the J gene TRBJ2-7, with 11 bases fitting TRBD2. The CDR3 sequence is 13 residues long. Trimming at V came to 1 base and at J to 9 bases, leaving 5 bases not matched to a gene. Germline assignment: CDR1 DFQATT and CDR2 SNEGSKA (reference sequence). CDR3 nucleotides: TGCAGTGCTAGAGTTCTAGCGGGGGGCGGGCAGTACCTC. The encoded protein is CSARVLAGGGQYL.

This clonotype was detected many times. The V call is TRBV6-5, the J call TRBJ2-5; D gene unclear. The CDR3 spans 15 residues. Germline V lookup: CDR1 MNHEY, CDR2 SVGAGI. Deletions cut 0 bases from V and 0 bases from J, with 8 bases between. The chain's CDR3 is CASSYSKVYQETQYF. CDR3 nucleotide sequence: TGTGCCAGCAGTTACTCGAAGGTATACCAAGAGACCCAGTACTTC.

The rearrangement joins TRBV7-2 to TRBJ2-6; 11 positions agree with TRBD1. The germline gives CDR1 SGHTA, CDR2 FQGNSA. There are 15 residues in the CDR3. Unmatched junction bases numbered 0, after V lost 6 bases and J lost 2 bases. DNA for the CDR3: TGTGCCAGCAGGGGACAGGGGGCTGGGGCCAACGTCCTGACTTTC. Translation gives CASRGQGAGANVLTF.

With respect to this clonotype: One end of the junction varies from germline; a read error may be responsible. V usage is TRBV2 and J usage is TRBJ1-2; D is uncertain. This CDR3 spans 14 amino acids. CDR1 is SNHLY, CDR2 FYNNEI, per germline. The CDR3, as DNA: TGTGCCAGCACTCCGAGCCCAGGTCCCTATGGCTACACATTC. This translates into CASTPSPGPYGYTF.

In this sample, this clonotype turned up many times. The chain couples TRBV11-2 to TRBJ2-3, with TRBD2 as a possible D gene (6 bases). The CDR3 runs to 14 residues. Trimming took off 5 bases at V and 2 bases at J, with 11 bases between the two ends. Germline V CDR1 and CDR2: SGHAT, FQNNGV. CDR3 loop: CASSPGGPTDTQYF. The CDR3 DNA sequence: TGTGCCAGCAGCCCCGGGGGACCCACAGATACGCAGTATTTT.

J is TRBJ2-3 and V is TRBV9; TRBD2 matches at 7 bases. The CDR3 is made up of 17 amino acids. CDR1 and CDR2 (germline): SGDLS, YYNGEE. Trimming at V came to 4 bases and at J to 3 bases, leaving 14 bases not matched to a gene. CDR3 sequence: CASSQDSGDYLTDTQYF. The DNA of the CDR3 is TGTGCCAGCAGCCAAGACTCGGGGGACTACTTAACAGATACGCAGTATTTT.

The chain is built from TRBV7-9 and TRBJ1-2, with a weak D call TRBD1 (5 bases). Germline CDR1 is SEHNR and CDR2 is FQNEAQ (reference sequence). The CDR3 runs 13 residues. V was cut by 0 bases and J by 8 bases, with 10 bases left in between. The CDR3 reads CASSLAKQVGYTF. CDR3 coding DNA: TGTGCCAGCAGCTTAGCGAAACAGGTGGGCTACACCTTC.

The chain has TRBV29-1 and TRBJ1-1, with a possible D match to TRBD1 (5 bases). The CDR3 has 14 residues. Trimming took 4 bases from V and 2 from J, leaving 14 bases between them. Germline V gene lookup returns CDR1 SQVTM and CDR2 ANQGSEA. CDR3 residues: CSVARRGFNTEAFF. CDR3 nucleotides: TGCAGCGTTGCTAGGAGGGGTTTTAACACTGAAGCTTTCTTT.

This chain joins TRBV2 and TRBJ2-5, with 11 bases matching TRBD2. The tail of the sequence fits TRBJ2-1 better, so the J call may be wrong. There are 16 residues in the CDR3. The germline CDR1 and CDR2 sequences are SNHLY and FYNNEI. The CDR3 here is CASSERVAGGLDEQFF. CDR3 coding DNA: TGTGCCAGCAGTGAAAGGGTAGCGGGGGGGCTGGATGAGCAGTTCTTC.

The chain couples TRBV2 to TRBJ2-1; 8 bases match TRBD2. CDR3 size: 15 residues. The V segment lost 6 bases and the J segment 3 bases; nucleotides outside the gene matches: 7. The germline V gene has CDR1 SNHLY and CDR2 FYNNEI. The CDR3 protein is CASSPSGRVYNEQFF. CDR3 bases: TGTGCCAGCAGCCCAAGCGGGAGAGTCTACAATGAGCAGTTCTTC.

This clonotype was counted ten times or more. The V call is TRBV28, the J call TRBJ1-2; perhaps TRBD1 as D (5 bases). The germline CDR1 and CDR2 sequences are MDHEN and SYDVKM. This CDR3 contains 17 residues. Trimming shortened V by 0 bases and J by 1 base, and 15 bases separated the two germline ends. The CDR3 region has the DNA TGTGCCAGCAGTTTATGGGGGCCAGACTTTCTTAACTATGGCTACACCTTC. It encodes CASSLWGPDFLNYGYTF.

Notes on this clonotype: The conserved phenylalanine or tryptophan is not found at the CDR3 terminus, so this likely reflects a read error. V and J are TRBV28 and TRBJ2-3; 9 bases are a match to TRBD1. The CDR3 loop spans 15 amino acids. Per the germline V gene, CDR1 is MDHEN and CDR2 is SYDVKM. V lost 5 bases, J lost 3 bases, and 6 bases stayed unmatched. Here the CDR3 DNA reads TGTGCCAGCAGTCTTACAGGGGGCGTAACAGATACGCAGTATTCT. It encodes CASSLTGGVTDTQYS.

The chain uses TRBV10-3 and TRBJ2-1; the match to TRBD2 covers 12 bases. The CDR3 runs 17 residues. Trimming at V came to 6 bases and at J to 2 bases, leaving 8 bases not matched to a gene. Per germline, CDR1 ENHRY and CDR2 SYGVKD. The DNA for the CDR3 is TGTGCCATCAGCAGCCGGACTAGCGGGGTAACCTACAATGAGCAGTTCTTC. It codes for CAISSRTSGVTYNEQFF.

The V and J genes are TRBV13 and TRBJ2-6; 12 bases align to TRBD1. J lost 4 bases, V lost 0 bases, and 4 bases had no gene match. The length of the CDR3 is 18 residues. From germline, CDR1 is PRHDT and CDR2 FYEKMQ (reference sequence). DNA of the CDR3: TGTGCCAGCAGCTTAGGGGGACAGGGGGCGCCCGGGGCCAACGTCCTGACTTTC. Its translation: CASSLGGQGAPGANVLTF.

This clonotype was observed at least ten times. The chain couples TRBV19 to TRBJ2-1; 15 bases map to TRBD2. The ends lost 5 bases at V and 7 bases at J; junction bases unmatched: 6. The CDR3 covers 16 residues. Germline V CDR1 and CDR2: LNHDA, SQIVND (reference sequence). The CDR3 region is CASSSGLAGGWNEQFF. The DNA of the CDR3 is TGTGCCAGTAGTTCAGGACTAGCGGGGGGGTGGAATGAGCAGTTCTTC.

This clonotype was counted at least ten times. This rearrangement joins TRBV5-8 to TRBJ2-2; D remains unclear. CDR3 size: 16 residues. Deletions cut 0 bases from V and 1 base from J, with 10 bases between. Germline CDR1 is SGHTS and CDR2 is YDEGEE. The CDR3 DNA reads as TGTGCCAGCAGCTTGGCGCACAGACAGAACACCGGGGAGCTGTTTTTT. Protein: CASSLAHRQNTGELFF.

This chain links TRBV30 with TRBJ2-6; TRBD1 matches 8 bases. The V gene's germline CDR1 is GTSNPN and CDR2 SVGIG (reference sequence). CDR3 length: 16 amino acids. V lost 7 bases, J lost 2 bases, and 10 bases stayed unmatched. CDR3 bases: TGTGCCTACCCGGACAGGGTGGAGACTGGGGCCAACGTCCTGACTTTC. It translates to CAYPDRVETGANVLTF.

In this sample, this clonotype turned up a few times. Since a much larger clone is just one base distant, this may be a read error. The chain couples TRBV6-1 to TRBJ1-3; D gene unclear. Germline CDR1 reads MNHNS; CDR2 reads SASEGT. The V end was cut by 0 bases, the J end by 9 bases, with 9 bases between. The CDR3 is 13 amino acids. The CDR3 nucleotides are TGTGCCAGCAGTGAAGCTTGGAGAAGCACCATATATTTT. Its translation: CASSEAWRSTIYF.

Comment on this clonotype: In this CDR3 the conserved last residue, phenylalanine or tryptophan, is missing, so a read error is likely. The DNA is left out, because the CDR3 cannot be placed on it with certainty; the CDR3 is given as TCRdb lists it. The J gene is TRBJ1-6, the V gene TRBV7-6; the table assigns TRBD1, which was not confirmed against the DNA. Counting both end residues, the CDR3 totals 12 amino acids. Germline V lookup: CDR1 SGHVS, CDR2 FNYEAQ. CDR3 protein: CASSLLQGTSNY.

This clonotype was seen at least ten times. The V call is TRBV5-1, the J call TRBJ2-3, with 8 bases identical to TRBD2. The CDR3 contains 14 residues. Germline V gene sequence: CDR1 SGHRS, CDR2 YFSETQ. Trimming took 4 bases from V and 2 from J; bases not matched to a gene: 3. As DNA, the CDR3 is TGCGCCAGCAGCCGAGCGGGGGCCACAGATACGCAGTATTTT. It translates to CASSRAGATDTQYF.

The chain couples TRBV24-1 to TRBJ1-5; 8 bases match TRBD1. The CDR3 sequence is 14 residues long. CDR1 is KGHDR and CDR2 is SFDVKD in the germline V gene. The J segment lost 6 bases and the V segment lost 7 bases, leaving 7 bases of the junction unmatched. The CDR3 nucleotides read TGTGCCACCAGCGAGGACAGGGAGCTTCAGCCCCAGCATTTT. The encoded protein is CATSEDRELQPQHF.

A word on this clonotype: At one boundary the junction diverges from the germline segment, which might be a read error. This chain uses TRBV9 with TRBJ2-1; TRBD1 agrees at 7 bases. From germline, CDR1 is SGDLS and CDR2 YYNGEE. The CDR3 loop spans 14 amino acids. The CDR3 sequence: CASSVAGGENEQSF. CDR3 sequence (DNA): TGTGCCAGCAGCGTGGCAGGGGGAGAGAATGAGCAGTCCTTC. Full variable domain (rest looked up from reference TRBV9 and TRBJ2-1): DSGVTQTPKHLITATGQRVTLRCSPRSGDLSVYWYQQSLDQGLQFLIQYYNGEERAKGNILERFSAQQFPDLHSELNLSSLELGDSALYFCASSVAGGENEQSFGPGTRLTVL.

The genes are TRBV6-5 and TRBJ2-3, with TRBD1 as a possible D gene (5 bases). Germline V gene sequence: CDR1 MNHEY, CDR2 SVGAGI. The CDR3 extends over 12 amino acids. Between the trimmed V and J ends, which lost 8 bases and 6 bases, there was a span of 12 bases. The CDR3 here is CASGRVVDTQYF. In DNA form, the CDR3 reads TGTGCCAGCGGCAGGGTTGTCGATACGCAGTATTTT.

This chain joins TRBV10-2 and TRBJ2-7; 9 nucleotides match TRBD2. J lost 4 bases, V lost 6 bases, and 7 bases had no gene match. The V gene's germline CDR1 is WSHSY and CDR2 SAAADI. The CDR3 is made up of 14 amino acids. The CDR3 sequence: CASSLLSGGYEQYF. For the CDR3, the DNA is TGCGCCAGCAGCCTACTTAGCGGGGGTTACGAGCAGTACTTC.

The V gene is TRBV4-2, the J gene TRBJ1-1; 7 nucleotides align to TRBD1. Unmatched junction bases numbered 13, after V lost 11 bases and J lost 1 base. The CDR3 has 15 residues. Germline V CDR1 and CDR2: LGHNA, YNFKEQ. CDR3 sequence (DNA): TGTGCCTGCTCCCAGGGGGTTATGGGGAACACTGAAGCTTTCTTT. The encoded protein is CACSQGVMGNTEAFF.

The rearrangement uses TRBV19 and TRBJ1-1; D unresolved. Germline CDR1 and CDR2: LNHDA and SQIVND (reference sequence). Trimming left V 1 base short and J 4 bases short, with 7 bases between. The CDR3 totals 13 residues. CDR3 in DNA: TGTGCCAGTAGTATAGGGGTGAGCACTGAAGCTTTCTTT. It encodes CASSIGVSTEAFF.

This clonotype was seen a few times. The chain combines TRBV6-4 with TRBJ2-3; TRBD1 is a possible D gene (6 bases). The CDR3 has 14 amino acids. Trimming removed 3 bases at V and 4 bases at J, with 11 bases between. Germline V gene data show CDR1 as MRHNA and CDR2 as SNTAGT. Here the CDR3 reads CASSDYEGADTQYF. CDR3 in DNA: TGTGCCAGCAGTGATTACGAGGGGGCAGATACGCAGTATTTT.

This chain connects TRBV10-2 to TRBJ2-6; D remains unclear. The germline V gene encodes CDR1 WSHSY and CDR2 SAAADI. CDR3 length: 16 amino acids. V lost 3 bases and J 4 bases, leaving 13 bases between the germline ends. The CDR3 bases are TGCGCCAGCAGTGACTCGTGGGCGCCCGGGGCCAACGTCCTGACTTTC. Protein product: CASSDSWAPGANVLTF.

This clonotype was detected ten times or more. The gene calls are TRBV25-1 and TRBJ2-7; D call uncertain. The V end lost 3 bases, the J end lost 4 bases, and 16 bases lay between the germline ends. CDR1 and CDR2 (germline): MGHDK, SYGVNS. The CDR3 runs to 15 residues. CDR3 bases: TGTGCCAGCAGTGATTTGACGGAGTCTGGGTACGAGCAGTACTTC. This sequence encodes CASSDLTESGYEQYF.